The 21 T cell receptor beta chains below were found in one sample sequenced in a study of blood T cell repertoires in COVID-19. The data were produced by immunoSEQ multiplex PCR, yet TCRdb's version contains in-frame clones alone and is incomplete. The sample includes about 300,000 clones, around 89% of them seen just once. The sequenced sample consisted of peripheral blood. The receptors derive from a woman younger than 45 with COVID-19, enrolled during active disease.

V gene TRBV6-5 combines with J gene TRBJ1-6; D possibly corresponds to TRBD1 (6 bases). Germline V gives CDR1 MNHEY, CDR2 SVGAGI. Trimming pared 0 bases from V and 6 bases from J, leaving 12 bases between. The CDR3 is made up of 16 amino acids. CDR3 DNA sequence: TGTGCCAGCAGTTACTCGGTGGGACAAGCTAATTCACCCCTCCACTTT. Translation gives CASSYSVGQANSPLHF.

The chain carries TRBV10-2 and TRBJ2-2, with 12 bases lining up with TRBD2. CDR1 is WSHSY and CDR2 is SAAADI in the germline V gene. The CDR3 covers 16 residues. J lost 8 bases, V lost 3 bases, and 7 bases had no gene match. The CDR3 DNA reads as TGCGCCAGCAGTGAAAGGCTAGCGGGGGGGCGTGGGGAGCTGTTTTTT. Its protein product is CASSERLAGGRGELFF.

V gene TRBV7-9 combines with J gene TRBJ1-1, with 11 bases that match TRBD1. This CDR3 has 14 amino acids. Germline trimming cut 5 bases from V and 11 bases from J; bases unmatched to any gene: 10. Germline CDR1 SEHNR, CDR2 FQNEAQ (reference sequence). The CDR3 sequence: CASSNFGQGALAFF. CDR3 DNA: TGTGCCAGCAGCAATTTCGGACAGGGGGCTCTCGCTTTCTTT. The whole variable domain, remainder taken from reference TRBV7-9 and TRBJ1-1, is DTGVSQNPRHKITKRGQNVTFRCDPISEHNRLYWYRQTLGQGPEFLTYFQNEAQLEKSRLLSDRFSAERPKGSFSTLEIQRTEQGDSAMYLCASSNFGQGALAFFGQGTRLTVV.

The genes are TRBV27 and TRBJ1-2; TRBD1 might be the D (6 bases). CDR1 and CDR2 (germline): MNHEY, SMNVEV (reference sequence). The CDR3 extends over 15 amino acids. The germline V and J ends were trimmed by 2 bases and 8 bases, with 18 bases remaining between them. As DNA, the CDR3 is TGTGCCAGCAGTTTAGATCCAGGGGTAGTCCGCGGCTACACCTTC. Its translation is CASSLDPGVVRGYTF.

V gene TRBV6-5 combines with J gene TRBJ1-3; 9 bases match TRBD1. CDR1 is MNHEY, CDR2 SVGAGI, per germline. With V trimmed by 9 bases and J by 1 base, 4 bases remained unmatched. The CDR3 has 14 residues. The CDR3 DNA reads TGTGCCAGTGGGACAGGGAGATCTGGAAACACCATATATTTT. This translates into CASGTGRSGNTIYF.

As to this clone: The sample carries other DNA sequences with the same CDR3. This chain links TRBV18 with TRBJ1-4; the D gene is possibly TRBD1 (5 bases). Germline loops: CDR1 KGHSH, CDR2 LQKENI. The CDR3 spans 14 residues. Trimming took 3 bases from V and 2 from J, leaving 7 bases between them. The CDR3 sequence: CASSPGATNEKLFF. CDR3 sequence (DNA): TGTGCCAGCTCACCTGGGGCCACTAATGAAAAACTGTTTTTT.

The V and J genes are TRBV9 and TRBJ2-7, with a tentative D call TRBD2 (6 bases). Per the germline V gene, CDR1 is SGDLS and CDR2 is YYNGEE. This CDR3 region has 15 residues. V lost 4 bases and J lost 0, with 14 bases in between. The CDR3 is CASSQFRDFSYEQYF. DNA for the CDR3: TGTGCCAGCAGCCAATTTCGGGACTTCTCCTACGAGCAGTACTTC.

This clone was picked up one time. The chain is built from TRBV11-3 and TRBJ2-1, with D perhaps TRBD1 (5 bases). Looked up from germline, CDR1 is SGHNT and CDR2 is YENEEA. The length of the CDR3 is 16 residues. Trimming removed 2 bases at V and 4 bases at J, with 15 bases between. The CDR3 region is CASSLTPAGWYNEQFF. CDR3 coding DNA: TGTGCCAGCAGCTTAACCCCGGCAGGGTGGTACAATGAGCAGTTCTTC.

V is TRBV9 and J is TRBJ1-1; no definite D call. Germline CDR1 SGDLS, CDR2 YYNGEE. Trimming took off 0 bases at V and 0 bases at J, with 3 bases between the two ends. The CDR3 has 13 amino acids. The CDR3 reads CASSVAMNTEAFF. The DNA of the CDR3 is TGTGCCAGCAGCGTAGCCATGAACACTGAAGCTTTCTTT.

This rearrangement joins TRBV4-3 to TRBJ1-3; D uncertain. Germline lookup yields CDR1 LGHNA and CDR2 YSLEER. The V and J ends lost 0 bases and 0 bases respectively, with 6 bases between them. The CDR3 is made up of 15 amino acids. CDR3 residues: CASSQDGDSGNTIYF. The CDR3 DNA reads TGCGCCAGCAGCCAAGACGGGGACTCTGGAAACACCATATATTTT.

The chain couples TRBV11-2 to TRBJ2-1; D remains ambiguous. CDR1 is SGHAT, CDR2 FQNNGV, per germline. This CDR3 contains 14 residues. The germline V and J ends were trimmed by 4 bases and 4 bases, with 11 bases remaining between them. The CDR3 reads CASSSTYPYNEQFF. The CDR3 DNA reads TGTGCCAGCAGCTCCACTTACCCTTACAATGAGCAGTTCTTC.

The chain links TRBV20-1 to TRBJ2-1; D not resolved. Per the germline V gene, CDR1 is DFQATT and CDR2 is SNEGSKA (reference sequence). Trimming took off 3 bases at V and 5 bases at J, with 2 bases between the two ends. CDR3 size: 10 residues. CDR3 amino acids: CSASDNEQFF. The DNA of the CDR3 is TGCAGTGCTAGCGACAATGAGCAGTTCTTC.

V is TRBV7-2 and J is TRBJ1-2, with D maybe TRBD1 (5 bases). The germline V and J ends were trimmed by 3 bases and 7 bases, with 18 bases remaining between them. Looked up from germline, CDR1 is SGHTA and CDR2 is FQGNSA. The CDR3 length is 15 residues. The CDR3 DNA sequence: TGTGCCAGCAGCTTTAGGCAGGGTGGTTTCAGTGGCTACACCTTC. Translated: CASSFRQGGFSGYTF. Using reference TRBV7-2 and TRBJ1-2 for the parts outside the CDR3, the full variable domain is GAGVSQSPSNKVTEKGKDVELRCDPISGHTALYWYRQSLGQGLEFLIYFQGNSAPDKSGLPSDRFSAERTGGSVSTLTIQRTQQEDSAVYLCASSFRQGGFSGYTFGSGTRLTVV.

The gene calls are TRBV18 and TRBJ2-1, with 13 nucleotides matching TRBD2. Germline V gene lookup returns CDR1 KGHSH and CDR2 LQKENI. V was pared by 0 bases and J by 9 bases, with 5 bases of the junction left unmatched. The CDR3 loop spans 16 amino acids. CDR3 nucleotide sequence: TGTGCCAGCTCACCACCAACTAGCGGGGGGGCAGGTGAGCAGTTCTTC. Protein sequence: CASSPPTSGGAGEQFF.

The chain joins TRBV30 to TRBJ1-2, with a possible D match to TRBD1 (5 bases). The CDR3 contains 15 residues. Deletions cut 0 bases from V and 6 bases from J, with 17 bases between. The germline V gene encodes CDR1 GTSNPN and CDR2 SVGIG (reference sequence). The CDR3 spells CAWSVSWTAGDGYTF. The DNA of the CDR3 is TGTGCCTGGAGTGTATCGTGGACTGCGGGGGATGGCTACACCTTC.

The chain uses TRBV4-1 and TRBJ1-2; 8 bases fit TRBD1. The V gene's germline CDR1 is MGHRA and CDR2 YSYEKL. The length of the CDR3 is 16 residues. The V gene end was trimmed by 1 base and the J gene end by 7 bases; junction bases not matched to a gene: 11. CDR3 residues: CASSQVGHRGVFGYTF. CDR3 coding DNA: TGCGCCAGCAGCCAAGTTGGTCACAGGGGGGTCTTTGGCTACACCTTC.

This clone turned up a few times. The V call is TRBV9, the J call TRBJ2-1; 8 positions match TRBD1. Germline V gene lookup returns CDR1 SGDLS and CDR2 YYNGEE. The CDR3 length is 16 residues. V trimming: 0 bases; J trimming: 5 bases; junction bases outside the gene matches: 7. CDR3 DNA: TGTGCCAGCAGCGTAGTAGGGACAGGACCGAACAATGAGCAGTTCTTC. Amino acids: CASSVVGTGPNNEQFF. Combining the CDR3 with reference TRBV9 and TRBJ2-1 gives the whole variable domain DSGVTQTPKHLITATGQRVTLRCSPRSGDLSVYWYQQSLDQGLQFLIQYYNGEERAKGNILERFSAQQFPDLHSELNLSSLELGDSALYFCASSVVGTGPNNEQFFGPGTRLTVL.

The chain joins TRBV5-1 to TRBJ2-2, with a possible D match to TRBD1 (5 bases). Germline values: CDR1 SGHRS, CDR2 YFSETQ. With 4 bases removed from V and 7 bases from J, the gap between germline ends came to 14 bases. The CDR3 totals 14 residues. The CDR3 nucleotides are TGCGCCAGCAGCCCGGCTCCAGGGTTCGGGGAGCTGTTTTTT. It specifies CASSPAPGFGELFF.

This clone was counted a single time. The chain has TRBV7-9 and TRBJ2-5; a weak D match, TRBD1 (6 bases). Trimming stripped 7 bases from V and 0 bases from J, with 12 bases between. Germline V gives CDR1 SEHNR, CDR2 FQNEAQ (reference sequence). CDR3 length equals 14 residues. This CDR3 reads CASNPGQHQETQYF. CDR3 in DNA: TGTGCCAGCAACCCCGGACAGCACCAAGAGACCCAGTACTTC.

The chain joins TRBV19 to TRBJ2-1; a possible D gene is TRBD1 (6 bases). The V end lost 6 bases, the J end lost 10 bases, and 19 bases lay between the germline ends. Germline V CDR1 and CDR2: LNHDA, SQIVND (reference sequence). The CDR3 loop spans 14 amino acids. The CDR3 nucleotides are TGTGCCAGTAGGCCGGGACAAGCCTTCGGGGAGCAGTTCTTC. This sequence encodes CASRPGQAFGEQFF.

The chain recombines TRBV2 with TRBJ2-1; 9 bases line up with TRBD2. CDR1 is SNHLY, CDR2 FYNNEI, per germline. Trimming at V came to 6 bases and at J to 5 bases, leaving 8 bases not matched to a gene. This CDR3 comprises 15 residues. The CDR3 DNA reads TGTGCCAGCAGATACACAGCGGGGGGACACAATGAGCAGTTCTTC. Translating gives CASRYTAGGHNEQFF. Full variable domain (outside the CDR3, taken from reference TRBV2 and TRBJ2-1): EPEVTQTPSHQVTQMGQEVILRCVPISNHLYFYWYRQILGQKVEFLVSFYNNEISEKSEIFDDQFSVERPDGSNFTLKIRSTKLEDSAMYFCASRYTAGGHNEQFFGPGTRLTVL.